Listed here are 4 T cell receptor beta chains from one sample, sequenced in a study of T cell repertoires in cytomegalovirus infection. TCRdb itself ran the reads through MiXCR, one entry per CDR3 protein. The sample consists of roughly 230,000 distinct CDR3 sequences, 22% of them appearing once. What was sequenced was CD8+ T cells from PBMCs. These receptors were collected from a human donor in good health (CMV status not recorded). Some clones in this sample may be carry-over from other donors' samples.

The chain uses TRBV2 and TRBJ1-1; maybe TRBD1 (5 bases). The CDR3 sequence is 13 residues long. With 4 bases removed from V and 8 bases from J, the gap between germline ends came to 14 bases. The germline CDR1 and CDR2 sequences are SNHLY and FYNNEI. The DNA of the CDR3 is TGTGCCAGCAGTGGAGGGACCGCCACCGAAGCTTTCTTT. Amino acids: CASSGGTATEAFF.

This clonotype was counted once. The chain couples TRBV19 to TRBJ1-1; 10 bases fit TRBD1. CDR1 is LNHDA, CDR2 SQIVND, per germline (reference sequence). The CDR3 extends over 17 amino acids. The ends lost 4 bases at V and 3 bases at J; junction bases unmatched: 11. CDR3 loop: CASSTRRGQGVHTEAFF. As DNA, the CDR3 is TGTGCCAGTAGTACACGCCGAGGACAGGGGGTGCACACTGAAGCTTTCTTT.

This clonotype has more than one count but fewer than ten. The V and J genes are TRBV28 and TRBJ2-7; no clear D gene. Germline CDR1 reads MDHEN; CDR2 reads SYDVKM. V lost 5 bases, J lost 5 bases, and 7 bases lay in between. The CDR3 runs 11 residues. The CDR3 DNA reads TGTGCCAGCAGTACTATCCACGAGCAGTACTTC. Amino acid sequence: CASSTIHEQYF.

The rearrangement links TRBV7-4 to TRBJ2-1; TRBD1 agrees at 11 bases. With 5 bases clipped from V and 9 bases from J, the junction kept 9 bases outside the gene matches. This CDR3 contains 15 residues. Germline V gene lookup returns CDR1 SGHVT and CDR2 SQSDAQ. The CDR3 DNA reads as TGTGCCAGCAGCGTTGGACAGGGGGCTTTGGGTGAGCAGTTCTTC. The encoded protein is CASSVGQGALGEQFF.